This T cell receptor (beta chain) was captured in a study of blood T cell repertoires in COVID-19. On the study more broadly: Specimens from acute and convalescent COVID-19 originated in the United States, Italy and Spain.

In the original processing: Estimation of nucleated cell counts was performed using reference gene primer amplification. Generated by immunoSEQ multiplex PCR, the TCRdb table keeps only in-frame clones and is missing some. Clone size and the V and J calls come from that table; the DNA yielded D and trimming. The sample carries tens of thousands of clones, 90% recorded once. This clone has only one observation. The germline gives CDR1 SGHKS, CDR2 YYEKEE (reference sequence). V shed 7 bases and J shed 4 bases, with 24 bases lying between them. CDR3 size: 18 residues. The sequence was obtained from a woman between 50 and 59 years old in a cohort sampled during active COVID-19. The chain carries TRBV5-5 and TRBJ1-6; possible D gene TRBD1, 6 bases. Sequencing input: peripheral blood. CDR3 region: CASSWIAQGEDYNSPLHF. In DNA form, the CDR3 reads TGTGCCAGCTCCTGGATAGCACAGGGTGAGGATTATAATTCACCCCTCCACTTT.